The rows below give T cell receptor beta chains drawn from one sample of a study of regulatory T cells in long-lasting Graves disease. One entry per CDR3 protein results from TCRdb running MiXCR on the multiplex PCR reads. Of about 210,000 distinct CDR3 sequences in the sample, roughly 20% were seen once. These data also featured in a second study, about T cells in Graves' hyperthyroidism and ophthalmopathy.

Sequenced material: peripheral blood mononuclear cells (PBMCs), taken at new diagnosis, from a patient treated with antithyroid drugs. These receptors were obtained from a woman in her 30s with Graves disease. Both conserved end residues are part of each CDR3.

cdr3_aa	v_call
CASSLTSGRAYEQFF	TRBV7-2
CASSLAQLAGGPIFTDTQYF	TRBV7-8
CASSPTPGQGDYNEQFF	TRBV5-5
CASSLSWLAGGEAKNIQYF	TRBV27
CASRTSGNTVYF	TRBV28
CASSTGLKPYNEQFF	TRBV7-9
CASSTGQLAKNIQYF	TRBV12-3/TRBV12-4
CATSDPLGQGRETQYF	TRBV24-1
CASSLWDRGFSYEQYF	TRBV5-5
CASSTYAGSRGNTEAFF	TRBV27
CASLGRLTDTQYF	TRBV10-2
CASSYDGLWENGYTF	TRBV6-2/TRBV6-3
CASSERRRGPNYGYTF	TRBV2
CASSVEAGGPEAPQFF	TRBV9
CASSLRDHNYEQYF	TRBV28
CASSPGRGWNYGYTF	TRBV18
CASSLVQGALYGYTF	TRBV2
CASSQAAGDYGYTF	TRBV4-2
CASSVGLGGAQDNEQFF	TRBV9
CASSPGTGVTEAFF	TRBV19
CASSPPGTGGLYGYTF	TRBV27
CASSPTSGGPAYEQYF	TRBV18